A selection of T cell receptor beta chains follows, all from one sample in a study of blood T cell repertoires in COVID-19. Measured with immunoSEQ multiplex PCR; TCRdb has only the in-frame clones, and not every one. The data contain about 310,000 clones, about nine tenths of them singletons. Source material: peripheral blood. These receptors all come from a man between 18 and 35 years old with active or convalescent COVID-19. CDR3s include the opening cysteine and the closing phenylalanine or tryptophan. Fields, in order: clone size, J gene, D gene, V gene, CDR3 DNA, CDR3 protein. The D gene is left open where the match is weak. Part of the rows lack a size; the others show once, few, many or a class for expanded clones.

NA	TRBJ2-1	TRBD1	TRBV6-1	TGTGCCAGCAGTGGTCCAGGGGGTAGGTCCTACAATGAGCAGTTCTTC	CASSGPGGRSYNEQFF
NA	TRBJ1-5	NA	TRBV19	TGTGCCAGTAGTATAGGGACAGATCAGCCCCAGCATTTT	CASSIGTDQPQHF
NA	TRBJ2-2	NA	TRBV2	TGTGCCAGCAGGGACAGCCCGTGGGCCGGGGAGCTGTTTTTT	CASRDSPWAGELFF
NA	TRBJ1-4	TRBD1	TRBV4-1	TGCGCCAGCAGCCAATTCGGGACAGGGGAGAGTGAAAAACTGTTTTTT	CASSQFGTGESEKLFF
NA	TRBJ2-5	NA	TRBV12-3/TRBV12-4	TGTGCCAGCAGCCGGGACTCAGAGACCCAGTACTTC	CASSRDSETQYF
NA	TRBJ1-4	NA	TRBV4-1	TGCGCCAGCAGCCGAGCAAGAGGACAGATAAATGAAAAACTGTTTTTT	CASSRARGQINEKLFF
NA	TRBJ1-3	NA	TRBV25-1	TGTGCCAGCAGTGAATATAAAAGGGACAAGGCTGGAAACACCATATATTTT	CASSEYKRDKAGNTIYF
NA	TRBJ2-7	TRBD1	TRBV2	TGTGCCAGCAGTGCTAGGACAGGCCCATGGGGCGAGCAGTACTTC	CASSARTGPWGEQYF
NA	TRBJ2-7	TRBD1	TRBV13	TGTGCCAGCAGCCCACGTCCCGGGACAGGAAACGAGCAGTACTTC	CASSPRPGTGNEQYF
NA	TRBJ1-1	NA	TRBV7-2	TGTGCCAGCAGCTCCTGGACAGCGTACACTGAAGCTTTCTTT	CASSSWTAYTEAFF
NA	TRBJ2-3	TRBD2	TRBV3-1/TRBV3-2	TGTGCCAGCAGCCAAGACCTAGCGGCCCTTGTAGATACGCAGTATTTT	CASSQDLAALVDTQYF
NA	TRBJ2-1	NA	TRBV5-8	TGTGCCAGCACCCTTAGCACAACCCTGTGGCATGAGCAGTTCTTC	CASTLSTTLWHEQFF
NA	TRBJ1-5	NA	TRBV10-3	TGTGCCAAGACTACAGGGATTCAGCCCCAGCATTTT	CAKTTGIQPQHF
NA	TRBJ2-7	NA	TRBV28	TGTGCCAGCAGTTTAAGCCGCTTACGGGAGCAGTACTTC	CASSLSRLREQYF
NA	TRBJ2-7	TRBD2	TRBV28	TGTGCCAGCAGTTCAGAGACTAGCGGGTGGTACGAGCAGTACTTC	CASSSETSGWYEQYF
once	TRBJ1-2	NA	TRBV4-1	TGCGCCAGCAGCCAACGCACCTTCCGGGATCCGAACTATGGCTACACCTTC	CASSQRTFRDPNYGYTF
NA	TRBJ2-2	TRBD2	TRBV29-1	TGCAGCGTTGGTATAGCGGGGGCCCTGAACACCGGGGAGCTGTTTTTT	CSVGIAGALNTGELFF
NA	TRBJ1-1	NA	TRBV10-1	TGCGCCAGCAGTGATTTAACTACGGCAAACACTGAAGCTTTCTTT	CASSDLTTANTEAFF
NA	TRBJ2-7	TRBD2	TRBV9	TGTGCCAGCAGCCCCACACGGACTAGCCCCATCGACGAGCAGTACTTC	CASSPTRTSPIDEQYF
NA	TRBJ2-3	TRBD2	TRBV3-1/TRBV3-2	TGTGCCAGCAGCCAAGGAGCGGGAGGGCCGACAGATACGCAGTATTTT	CASSQGAGGPTDTQYF
NA	TRBJ1-5	NA	TRBV28	TGTGCCAGCAGTTGGAGGGGTTGGCAGCCCCAGCATTTT	CASSWRGWQPQHF
NA	TRBJ2-3	TRBD1	TRBV6-2/TRBV6-3	TGTGCCAGCAGCCTACAGGGGGGAAAAATCACAGATACGCAGTATTTT	CASSLQGGKITDTQYF
once	TRBJ2-5	NA	TRBV6-6	TGTGCCAGCAGTTCAATACTAGAGACCCAGTACTTC	CASSSILETQYF
NA	TRBJ2-1	TRBD2	TRBV29-1	TGCAGCGTAAGACTAGCGGGAGCCTATGAGCAGTTCTTC	CSVRLAGAYEQFF
NA	TRBJ1-1	NA	TRBV11-2	TGTGCCAGCAGCCTACCGCGACAGAACACTGAAGCTTTCTTT	CASSLPRQNTEAFF
NA	TRBJ1-1	NA	TRBV2	TGTGCCAGCAAGAACGGAGCCGGGGACACTGAAGCTTTCTTT	CASKNGAGDTEAFF
once	TRBJ2-5	TRBD2	TRBV5-1	TGCGCCAGCAGGCGGGGGACTAGCGGGGTGGTCGAGACCCAGTACTTC	CASRRGTSGVVETQYF
NA	TRBJ2-1	NA	TRBV2	TGTGCCAGCAGAGACAGGGGAGGGGAGCAGTTCTTC	CASRDRGGEQFF
NA	TRBJ2-3	TRBD2	TRBV5-1	TGCGCCAGCACCACGGGGAGGGCGAGCACAGATACGCAGTATTTT	CASTTGRASTDTQYF
NA	TRBJ2-1	TRBD2	TRBV20-1	TGCAGTGCTAGTGGACTAGCGGCCACCTACAATGAGCAGTTCTTC	CSASGLAATYNEQFF
NA	TRBJ1-1	NA	TRBV5-1	TGCGCCAGCAGCCCTCCGGTCGGAGGGGTGGAGCGAGGAGATGGTATCATGAACACTGAAGCTTTCTTT	CASSPPVGGVERGDGIMNTEAFF
NA	TRBJ1-1	NA	TRBV7-2	TGTGCCAGCAGCTTAGAACCTTTAGACAAGCCTGATGAAGCTTTCTTT	CASSLEPLDKPDEAFF
NA	TRBJ2-7	TRBD1	TRBV5-5	TGTGCCAGCAGCTTGGAGGGGGCGGACTACGAGCAGTACTTC	CASSLEGADYEQYF
NA	TRBJ1-3	NA	TRBV9	TGTGCCAGCAGCGTAGGAGGGGGAAACACCATATATTTT	CASSVGGGNTIYF
NA	TRBJ1-2	TRBD1	TRBV5-1	TGCGCCAGCAGCTTGGAGGACAGGGCCCCTTATGGCTACACCTTC	CASSLEDRAPYGYTF
NA	TRBJ1-6	NA	TRBV6-5	TGTGCCAGCAGCGATACCGCGGATTCACCCCTCCACTTT	CASSDTADSPLHF
NA	TRBJ1-1	NA	TRBV5-5	TGTGCCAGCAGCGAGCAAGCGGGGCTCACTGAAGCTTTCTTT	CASSEQAGLTEAFF
NA	TRBJ1-2	TRBD1	TRBV5-1	TGCGCCAGCAGCCCCGGGACAGGGGATTATGGCTACACCTTC	CASSPGTGDYGYTF
NA	TRBJ1-2	TRBD1	TRBV6-1	TGTGCCAGCAGTGAATTAACAGGGGATTATGGCTACACCTTC	CASSELTGDYGYTF
NA	TRBJ2-1	TRBD2	TRBV7-3	TGTGCCAGCAGCTTAACTGGTAGCGGGAGGGTCAATGAGCAGTTCTTC	CASSLTGSGRVNEQFF
NA	TRBJ2-3	NA	TRBV11-2	TGTGCCAGCAGCTTCGTCAGAACCACAGATACGCAGTATTTT	CASSFVRTTDTQYF
NA	TRBJ2-4	TRBD2	TRBV11-3	TGTGCCAGCAGCCTCCCCGGGACTAGCCTCAAAAACATTCAGTACTTC	CASSLPGTSLKNIQYF
once	TRBJ2-2	TRBD2	TRBV28	TGTGCCAGCAGTCCATCCACCAGCGGGGAGGGCGGCGGGGAGCTGTTTTTT	CASSPSTSGEGGGELFF
NA	TRBJ2-1	TRBD2	TRBV2	TGTGCCATGCCTTTGAGCGGGAACATCGACAATGAGCAGTTCTTC	CAMPLSGNIDNEQFF
NA	TRBJ1-3	NA	TRBV24-1	TGTGCCACCAGTGATATTGCGCTGCGCTCTGGAAACACCATATATTTT	CATSDIALRSGNTIYF
NA	TRBJ2-2	NA	TRBV3-1/TRBV3-2	TGTGCCAGCAGCCAAGGTCTTGCCGGTGGAGGGAACACCGGGGAGCTGTTTTTT	CASSQGLAGGGNTGELFF
NA	TRBJ1-4	TRBD1	TRBV24-1	TGTGCCACCAGTGATTTTGACAGGGGGCGAAACGCTCTACCAAGAACCAACGAAAAACTGTTTTTT	CATSDFDRGRNALPRTNEKLFF
NA	TRBJ2-1	TRBD2	TRBV12-3/TRBV12-4	TGTGCCAGCAGACTAGCGGGAGTCGGTGAGCAGTTCTTC	CASRLAGVGEQFF